The sequence of this T cell receptor (delta chain) was determined in a study of γδ T cells in repeated Plasmodium falciparum infection. With regard to this clone: The translation of this DNA and the TCRdb protein of a much larger clone differ at residue 3, probably owing to a read error; the protein shown here is translated from the DNA.

With CATT, TCRdb re-called clones from the multiplex PCR reads. Found here are 45,000 to 70,000 delta-chain clones, around 1.7% of them singletons; the top ten hold 14% to 15%. The sequenced sample was gamma-delta T cells from blood. This sequence was found in a pool of human donors (malaria-infected and uninfected, not separated).

CDR3 bases: TGTGCTCCTGGGTACGATTTCGGGGGGATACGCGTATCAGGGGTTCTCGACGATAAACTCATCTTT. It yields the protein CAPGYDFGGIRVSGVLDDKLIF. The chain is built from TRDV1 and TRDJ1, with TRDD3 matching 10 bases. Since TCRdb gives no J gene, matching the DNA to germline was used here to assign it. The CDR3 is 22 residues long. Germline V gene data show CDR1 as TSWWSYY and CDR2 as QGS.